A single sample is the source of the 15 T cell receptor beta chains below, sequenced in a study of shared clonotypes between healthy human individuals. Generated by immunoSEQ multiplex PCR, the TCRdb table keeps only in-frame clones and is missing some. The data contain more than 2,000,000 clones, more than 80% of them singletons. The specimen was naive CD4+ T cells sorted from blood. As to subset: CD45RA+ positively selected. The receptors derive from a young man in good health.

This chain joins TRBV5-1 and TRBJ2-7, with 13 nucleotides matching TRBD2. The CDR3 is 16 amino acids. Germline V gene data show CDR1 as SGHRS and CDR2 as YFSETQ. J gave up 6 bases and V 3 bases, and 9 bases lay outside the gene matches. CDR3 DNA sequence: TGCGCCAGCAGCTCAGGGACTAGCGGGACCTCTGGCGAGCAGTACTTC. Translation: CASSSGTSGTSGEQYF.

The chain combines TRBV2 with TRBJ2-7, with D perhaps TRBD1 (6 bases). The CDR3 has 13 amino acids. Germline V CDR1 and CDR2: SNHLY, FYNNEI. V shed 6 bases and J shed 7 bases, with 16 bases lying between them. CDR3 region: CASRATGTREQYF. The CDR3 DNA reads TGTGCCAGCAGGGCAACAGGGACCCGTGAGCAGTACTTC.

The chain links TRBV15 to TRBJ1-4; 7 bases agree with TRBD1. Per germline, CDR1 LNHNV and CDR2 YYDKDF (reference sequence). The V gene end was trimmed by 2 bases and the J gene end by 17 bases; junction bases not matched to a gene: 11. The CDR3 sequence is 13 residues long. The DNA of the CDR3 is TGTGCCACCAGCAGACTCCGGGGGACAGACGTCTTTTTT. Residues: CATSRLRGTDVFF.

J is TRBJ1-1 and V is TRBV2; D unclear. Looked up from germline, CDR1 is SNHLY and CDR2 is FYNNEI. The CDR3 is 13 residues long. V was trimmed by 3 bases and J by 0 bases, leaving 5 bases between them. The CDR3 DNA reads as TGTGCCAGCAGTGAGGCGGTGAACACTGAAGCTTTCTTT. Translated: CASSEAVNTEAFF.

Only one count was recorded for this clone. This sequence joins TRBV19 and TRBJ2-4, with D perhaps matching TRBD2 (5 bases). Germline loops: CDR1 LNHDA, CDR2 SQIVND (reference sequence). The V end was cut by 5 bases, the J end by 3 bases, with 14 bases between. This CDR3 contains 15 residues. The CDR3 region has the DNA TGTGCCAGTAGTCCCCTCGGGGTAGGCAAAAACATTCAGTACTTC. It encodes CASSPLGVGKNIQYF. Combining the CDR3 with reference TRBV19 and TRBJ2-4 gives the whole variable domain DGGITQSPKYLFRKEGQNVTLSCEQNLNHDAMYWYRQDPGQGLRLIYYSQIVNDFQKGDIAEGYSVSREKKESFPLTVTSAQKNPTAFYLCASSPLGVGKNIQYFGAGTRLSVL.

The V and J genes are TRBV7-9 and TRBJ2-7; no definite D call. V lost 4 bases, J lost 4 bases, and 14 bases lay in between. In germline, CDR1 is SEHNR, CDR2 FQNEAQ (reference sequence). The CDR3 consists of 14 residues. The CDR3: CASSSDKPRYEQYF. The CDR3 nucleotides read TGTGCCAGCAGCTCCGATAAGCCACGGTACGAGCAGTACTTC.

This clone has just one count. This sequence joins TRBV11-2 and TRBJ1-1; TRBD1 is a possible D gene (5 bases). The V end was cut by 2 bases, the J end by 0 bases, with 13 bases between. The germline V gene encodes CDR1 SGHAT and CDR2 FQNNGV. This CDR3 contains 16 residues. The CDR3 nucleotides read TGTGCCAGCAGCTTAAGTGCGGGGACCCTGAACACTGAAGCTTTCTTT. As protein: CASSLSAGTLNTEAFF. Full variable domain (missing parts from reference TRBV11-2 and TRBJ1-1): EAGVAQSPRYKIIEKRQSVAFWCNPISGHATLYWYQQILGQGPKLLIQFQNNGVVDDSQLPKDRFSAERLKGVDSTLKIQPAKLEDSAVYLCASSLSAGTLNTEAFFGQGTRLTVV.

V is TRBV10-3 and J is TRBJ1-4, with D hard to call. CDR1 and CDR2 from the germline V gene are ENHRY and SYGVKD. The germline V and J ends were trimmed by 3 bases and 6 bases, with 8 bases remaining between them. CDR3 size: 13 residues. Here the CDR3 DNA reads TGTGCCATCAGTGACGGGTTGCATGAAAAACTGTTTTTT. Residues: CAISDGLHEKLFF.

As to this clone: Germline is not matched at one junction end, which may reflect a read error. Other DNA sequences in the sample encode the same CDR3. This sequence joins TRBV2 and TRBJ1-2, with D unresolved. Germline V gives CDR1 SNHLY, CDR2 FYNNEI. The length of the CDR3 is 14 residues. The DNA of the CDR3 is TGCGCCAGCAGTGAAAGGGAAGGAGGCTATGGCTACACCTTC. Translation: CASSEREGGYGYTF.

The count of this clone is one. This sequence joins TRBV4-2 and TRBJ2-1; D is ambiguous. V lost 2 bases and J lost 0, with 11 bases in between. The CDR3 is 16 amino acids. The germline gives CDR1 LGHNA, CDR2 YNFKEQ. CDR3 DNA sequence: TGTGCCAGCAGCCAACACATCAGAGACTCCTACAATGAGCAGTTCTTC. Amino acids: CASSQHIRDSYNEQFF.

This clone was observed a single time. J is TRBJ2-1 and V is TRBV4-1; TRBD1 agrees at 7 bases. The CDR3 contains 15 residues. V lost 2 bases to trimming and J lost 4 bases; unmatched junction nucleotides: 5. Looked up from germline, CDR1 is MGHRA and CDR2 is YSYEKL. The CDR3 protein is CASSQQGVPYNEQFF. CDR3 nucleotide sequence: TGCGCCAGCAGCCAACAGGGGGTCCCTTACAATGAGCAGTTCTTC.

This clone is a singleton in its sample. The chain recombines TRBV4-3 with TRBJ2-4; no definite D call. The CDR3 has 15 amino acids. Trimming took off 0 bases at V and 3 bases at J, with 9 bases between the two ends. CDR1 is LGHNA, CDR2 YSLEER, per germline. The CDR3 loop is CASSQEERNKNIQYF. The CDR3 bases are TGCGCCAGCAGCCAAGAAGAGAGAAACAAAAACATTCAGTACTTC.

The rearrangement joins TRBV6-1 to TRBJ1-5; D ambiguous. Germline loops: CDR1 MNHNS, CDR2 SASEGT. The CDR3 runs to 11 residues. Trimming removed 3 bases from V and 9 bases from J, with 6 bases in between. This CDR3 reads CASSETGPQHF. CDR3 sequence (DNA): TGTGCCAGCAGTGAGACCGGGCCCCAGCATTTT.

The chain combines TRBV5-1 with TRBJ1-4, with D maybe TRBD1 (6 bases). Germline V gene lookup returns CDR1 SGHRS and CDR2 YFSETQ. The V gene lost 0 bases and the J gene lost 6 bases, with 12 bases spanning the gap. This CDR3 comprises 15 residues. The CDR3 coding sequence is TGCGCCAGCAGCTTGGATGGGGGGGCCGATGAAAAACTGTTTTTT. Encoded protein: CASSLDGGADEKLFF.

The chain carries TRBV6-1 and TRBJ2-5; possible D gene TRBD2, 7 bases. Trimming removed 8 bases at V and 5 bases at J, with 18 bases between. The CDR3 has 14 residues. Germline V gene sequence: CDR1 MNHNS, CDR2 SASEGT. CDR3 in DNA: TGTGCCAGCCACTGGGGGGGGGCACGGGAGACCCAGTACTTC. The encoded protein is CASHWGGARETQYF.